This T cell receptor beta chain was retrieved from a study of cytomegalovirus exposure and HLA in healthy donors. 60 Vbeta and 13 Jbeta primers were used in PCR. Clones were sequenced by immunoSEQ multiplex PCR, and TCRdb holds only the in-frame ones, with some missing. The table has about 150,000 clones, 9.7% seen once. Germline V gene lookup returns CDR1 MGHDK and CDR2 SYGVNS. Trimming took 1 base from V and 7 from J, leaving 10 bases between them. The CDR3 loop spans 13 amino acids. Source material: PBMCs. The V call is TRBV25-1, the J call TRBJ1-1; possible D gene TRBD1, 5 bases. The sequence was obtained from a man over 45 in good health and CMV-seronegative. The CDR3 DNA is TGTGCCAGCAGTGAATCCGGACACCGTGAAGCTTTCTTT. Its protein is CASSESGHREAFF.